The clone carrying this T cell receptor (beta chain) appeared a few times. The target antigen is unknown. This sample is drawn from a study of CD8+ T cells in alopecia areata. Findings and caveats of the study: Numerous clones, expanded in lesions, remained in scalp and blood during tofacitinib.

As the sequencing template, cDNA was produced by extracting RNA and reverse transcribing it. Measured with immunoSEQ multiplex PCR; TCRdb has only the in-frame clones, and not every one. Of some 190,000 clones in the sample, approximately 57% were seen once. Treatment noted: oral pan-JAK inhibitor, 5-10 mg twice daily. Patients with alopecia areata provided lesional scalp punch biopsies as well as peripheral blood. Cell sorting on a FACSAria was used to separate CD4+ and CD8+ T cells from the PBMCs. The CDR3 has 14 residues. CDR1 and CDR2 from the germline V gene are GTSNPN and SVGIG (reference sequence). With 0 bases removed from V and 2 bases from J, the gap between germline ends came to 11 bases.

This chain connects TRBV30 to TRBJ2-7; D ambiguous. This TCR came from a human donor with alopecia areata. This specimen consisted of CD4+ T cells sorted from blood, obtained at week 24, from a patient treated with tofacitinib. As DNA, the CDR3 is TGTGCCTGGAGTGTACGGCCCACCGCCTACGAGCAGTACTTC. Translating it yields CAWSVRPTAYEQYF.